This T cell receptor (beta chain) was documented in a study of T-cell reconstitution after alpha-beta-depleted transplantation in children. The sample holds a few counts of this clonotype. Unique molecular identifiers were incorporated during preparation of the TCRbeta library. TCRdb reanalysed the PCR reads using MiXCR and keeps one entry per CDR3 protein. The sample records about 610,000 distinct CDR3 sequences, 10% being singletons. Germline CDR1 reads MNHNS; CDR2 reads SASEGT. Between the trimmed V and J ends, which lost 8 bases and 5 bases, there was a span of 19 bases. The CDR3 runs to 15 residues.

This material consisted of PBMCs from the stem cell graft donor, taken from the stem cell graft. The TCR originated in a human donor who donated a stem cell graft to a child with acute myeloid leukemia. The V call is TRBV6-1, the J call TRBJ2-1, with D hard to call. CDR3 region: CASAPVGGPNNEQFF. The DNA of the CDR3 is TGTGCCAGCGCCCCAGTCGGCGGACCGAACAATGAGCAGTTCTTC.